There are a few counts of the clone carrying this T cell receptor (beta chain). The sample belongs to a study of shared clonotypes between healthy human individuals. At a deep level, the assay was run. Ten immunoSEQ deep assay plates were used to sequence unsorted PBMC DNA. Using immunoSEQ multiplex PCR, the repertoire was profiled, and TCRdb retains in-frame clones only, with some absent. The table lists hundreds of thousands of clones, around 77% of them singletons, with 9.5% to 15% in the top ten. Germline V gene data show CDR1 as MNHEY and CDR2 as SMNVEV (reference sequence). The CDR3 sequence is 16 residues long. The V end was cut by 4 bases, the J end by 6 bases, with 22 bases between.

This TCR came from a woman aged 40 to 50 in good health. Some clones in this sample may be carry-over from other donors' samples. The material sequenced was PBMCs. This chain joins TRBV27 and TRBJ2-7; D is possibly TRBD1 (5 bases). CDR3 loop: CASSSFAGPGATEQYF. The CDR3 DNA is TGTGCCAGCAGTTCGTTTGCAGGGCCGGGCGCCACCGAGCAGTACTTC.